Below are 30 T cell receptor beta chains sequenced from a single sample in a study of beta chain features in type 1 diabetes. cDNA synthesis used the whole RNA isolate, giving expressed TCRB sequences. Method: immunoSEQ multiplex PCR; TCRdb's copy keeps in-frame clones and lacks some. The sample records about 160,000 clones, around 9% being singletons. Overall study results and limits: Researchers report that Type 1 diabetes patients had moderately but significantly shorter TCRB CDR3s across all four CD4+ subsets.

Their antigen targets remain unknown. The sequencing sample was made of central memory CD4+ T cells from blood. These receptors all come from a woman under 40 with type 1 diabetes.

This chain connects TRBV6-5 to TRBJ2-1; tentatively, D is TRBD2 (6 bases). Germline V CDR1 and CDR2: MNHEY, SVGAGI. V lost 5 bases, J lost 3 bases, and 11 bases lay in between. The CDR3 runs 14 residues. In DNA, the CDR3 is TGTGCCAGCAGTGGGGACTGGGACTACAATGAGCAGTTCTTC. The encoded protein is CASSGDWDYNEQFF.

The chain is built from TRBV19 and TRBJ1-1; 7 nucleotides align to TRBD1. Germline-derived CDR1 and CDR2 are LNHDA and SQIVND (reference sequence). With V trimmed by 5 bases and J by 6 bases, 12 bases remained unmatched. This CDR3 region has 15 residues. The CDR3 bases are TGTGCCAGTAGTGAAGGACAGGATGGGCGATCTGAAGCTTTCTTT. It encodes CASSEGQDGRSEAFF.

In nucleotides, the CDR3 is TGTGCCATCAGTGAAGGGGGCAGGGGTGACACTGAAGCTTTCTTT. Its translation is CAISEGGRGDTEAFF. The chain combines TRBV10-3 with TRBJ1-1, with TRBD1 matching over 7 bases. Germline V gene sequence: CDR1 ENHRY, CDR2 SYGVKD. This CDR3 comprises 15 residues. V lost 3 bases and J lost 3; bases outside the gene matches: 7.

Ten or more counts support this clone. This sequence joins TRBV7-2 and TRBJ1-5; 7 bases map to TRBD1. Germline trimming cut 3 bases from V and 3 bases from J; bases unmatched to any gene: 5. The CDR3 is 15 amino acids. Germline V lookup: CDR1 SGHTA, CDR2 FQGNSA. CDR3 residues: CASSLYRGDNQPQHF. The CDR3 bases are TGTGCCAGCAGCTTGTACAGGGGTGACAATCAGCCCCAGCATTTT.

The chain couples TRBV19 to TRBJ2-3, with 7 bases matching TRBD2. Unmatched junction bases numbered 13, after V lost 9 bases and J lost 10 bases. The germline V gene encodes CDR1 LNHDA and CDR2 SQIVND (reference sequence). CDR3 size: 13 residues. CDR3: CARTSTISFSQYF. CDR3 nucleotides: TGTGCCAGGACTAGCACGATATCTTTCTCGCAGTATTTT.

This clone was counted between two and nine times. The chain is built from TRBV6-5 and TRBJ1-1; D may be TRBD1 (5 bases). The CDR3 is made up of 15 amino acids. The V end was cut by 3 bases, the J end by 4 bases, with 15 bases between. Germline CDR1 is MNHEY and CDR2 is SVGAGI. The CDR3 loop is CASSYRRGGGTEAFF. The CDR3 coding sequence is TGTGCCAGCAGTTATCGACGGGGGGGAGGCACTGAAGCTTTCTTT.

The CDR3 sequence: CASRGLAGSNNEQFF. As DNA, the CDR3 is TGCGCCAGCAGGGGACTAGCGGGAAGTAACAATGAGCAGTTCTTC. The chain employs TRBV5-1 and TRBJ2-1; TRBD2 agrees at 13 bases. Trimming cost V 5 bases and J 5 bases; bases outside gene matches: 4. Germline CDR1 is SGHRS and CDR2 is YFSETQ. The CDR3 spans 15 residues.

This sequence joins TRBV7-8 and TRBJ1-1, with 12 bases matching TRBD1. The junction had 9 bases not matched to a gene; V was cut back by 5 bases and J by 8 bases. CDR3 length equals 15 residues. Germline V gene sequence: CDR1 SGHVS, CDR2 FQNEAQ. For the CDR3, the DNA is TGTGCCAGCAGCAGGCCCGGGACAGGGGGCATCGAAGCTTTCTTT. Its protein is CASSRPGTGGIEAFF.

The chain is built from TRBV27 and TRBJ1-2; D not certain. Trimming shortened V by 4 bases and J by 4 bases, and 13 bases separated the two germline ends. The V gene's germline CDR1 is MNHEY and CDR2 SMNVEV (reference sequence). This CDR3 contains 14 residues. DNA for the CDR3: TGTGCCAGCAGTTCTATGGAGGTCGGCTATGGCTACACCTTC. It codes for CASSSMEVGYGYTF.

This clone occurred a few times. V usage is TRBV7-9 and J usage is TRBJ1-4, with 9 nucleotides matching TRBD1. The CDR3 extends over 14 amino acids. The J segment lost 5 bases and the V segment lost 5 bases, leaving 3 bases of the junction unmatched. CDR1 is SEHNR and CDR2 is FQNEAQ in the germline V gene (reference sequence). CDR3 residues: CASSTGTGNEKLFF. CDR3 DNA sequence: TGTGCCAGCAGCACCGGGACAGGGAATGAAAAACTGTTTTTT.

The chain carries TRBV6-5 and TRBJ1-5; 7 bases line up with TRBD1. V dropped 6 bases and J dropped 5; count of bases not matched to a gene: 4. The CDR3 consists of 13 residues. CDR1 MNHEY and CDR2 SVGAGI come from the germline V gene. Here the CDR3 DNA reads TGTGCCAGCAGCAGGGACAGAGATCAGCCCCAGCATTTT. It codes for CASSRDRDQPQHF.

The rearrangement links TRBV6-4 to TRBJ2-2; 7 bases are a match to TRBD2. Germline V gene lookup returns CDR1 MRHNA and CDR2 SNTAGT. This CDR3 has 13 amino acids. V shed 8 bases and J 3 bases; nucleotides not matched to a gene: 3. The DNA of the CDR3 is TGTGCCAGCCAACGGGGGGACACCGGGGAGCTGTTTTTT. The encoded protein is CASQRGDTGELFF.

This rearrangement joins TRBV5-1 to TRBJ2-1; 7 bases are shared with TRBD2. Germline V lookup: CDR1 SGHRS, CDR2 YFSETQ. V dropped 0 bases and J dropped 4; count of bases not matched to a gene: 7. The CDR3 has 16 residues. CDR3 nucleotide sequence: TGCGCCAGCAGCTTGGTGCAGGGAGCGGGGTACAATGAGCAGTTCTTC. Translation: CASSLVQGAGYNEQFF.

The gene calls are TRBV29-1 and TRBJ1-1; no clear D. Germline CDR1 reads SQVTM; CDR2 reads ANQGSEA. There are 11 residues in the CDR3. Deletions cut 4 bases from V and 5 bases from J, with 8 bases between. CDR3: CSVAHGTEAFF. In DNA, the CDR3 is TGCAGCGTTGCCCACGGGACTGAAGCTTTCTTT.

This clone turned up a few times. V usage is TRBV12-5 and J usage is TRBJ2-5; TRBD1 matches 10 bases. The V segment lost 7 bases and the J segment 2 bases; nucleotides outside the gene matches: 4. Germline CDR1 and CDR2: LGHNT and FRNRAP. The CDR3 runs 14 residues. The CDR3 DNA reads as TGTGCTAGTGCTCTGGGACAGGGGCAAGAGACCCAGTACTTC. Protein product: CASALGQGQETQYF. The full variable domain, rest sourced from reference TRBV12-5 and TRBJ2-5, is DARVTQTPRHKVTEMGQEVTMRCQPILGHNTVFWYRQTMMQGLELLAYFRNRAPLDDSGMPKDRFSAEMPDATLATLKIQPSEPRDSAVYFCASALGQGQETQYFGPGTRLLVL.

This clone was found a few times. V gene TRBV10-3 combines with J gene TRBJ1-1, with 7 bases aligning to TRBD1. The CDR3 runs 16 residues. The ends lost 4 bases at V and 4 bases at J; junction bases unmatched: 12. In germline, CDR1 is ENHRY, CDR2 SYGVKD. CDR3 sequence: CAISGGPGGVSTEAFF. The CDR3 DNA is TGTGCCATCAGTGGGGGACCAGGGGGAGTATCCACTGAAGCTTTCTTT.

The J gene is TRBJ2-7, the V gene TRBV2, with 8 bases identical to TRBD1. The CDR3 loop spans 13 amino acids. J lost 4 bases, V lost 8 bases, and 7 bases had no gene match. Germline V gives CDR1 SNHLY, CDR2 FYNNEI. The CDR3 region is CASGQGFGYEQYF. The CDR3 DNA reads TGTGCCAGCGGACAGGGTTTTGGGTACGAGCAGTACTTC.

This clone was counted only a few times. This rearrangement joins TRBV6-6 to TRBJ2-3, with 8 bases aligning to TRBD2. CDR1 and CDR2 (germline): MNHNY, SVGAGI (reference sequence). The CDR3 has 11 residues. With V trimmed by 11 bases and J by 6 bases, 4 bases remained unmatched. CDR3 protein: CACSGGDTQYF. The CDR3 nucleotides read TGTGCCTGTTCGGGGGGGGATACGCAGTATTTT.

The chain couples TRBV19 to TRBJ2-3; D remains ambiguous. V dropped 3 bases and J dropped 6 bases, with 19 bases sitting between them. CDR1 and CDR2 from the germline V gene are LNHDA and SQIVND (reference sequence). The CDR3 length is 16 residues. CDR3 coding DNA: TGTGCCAGTAGTATGCGGTCTCCCCGGGTATCGGATACGCAGTATTTT. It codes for CASSMRSPRVSDTQYF.

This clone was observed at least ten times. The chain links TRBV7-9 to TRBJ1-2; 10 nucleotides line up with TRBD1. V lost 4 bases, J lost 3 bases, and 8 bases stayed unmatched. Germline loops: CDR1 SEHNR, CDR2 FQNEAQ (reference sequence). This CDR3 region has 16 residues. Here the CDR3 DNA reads TGTGCCAGCAGCTCAGACCGACAGGGGGCTTACTATGGCTACACCTTC. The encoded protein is CASSSDRQGAYYGYTF.

CDR3: CASSYSRQGLTDTQYF. The CDR3 DNA reads as TGTGCCAGCAGTTACTCCCGACAGGGTCTTACAGATACGCAGTATTTT. The rearrangement joins TRBV6-5 to TRBJ2-3; 7 positions agree with TRBD1. The CDR3 is 16 amino acids. J lost 3 bases, V lost 0 bases, and 6 bases had no gene match. Germline lookup yields CDR1 MNHEY and CDR2 SVGAGI.

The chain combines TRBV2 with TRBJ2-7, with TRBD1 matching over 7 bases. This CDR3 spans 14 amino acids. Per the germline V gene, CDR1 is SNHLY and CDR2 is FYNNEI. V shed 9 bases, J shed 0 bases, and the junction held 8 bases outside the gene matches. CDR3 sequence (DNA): TGTGCCAGTATGAAGGACAGGTCCTCCTACGAGCAGTACTTC. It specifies CASMKDRSSYEQYF.

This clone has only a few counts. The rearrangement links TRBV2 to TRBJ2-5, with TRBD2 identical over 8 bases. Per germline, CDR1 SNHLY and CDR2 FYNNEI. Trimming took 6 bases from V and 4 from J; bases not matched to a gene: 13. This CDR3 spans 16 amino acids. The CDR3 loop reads CASRPISGKNGETQYF. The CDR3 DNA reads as TGTGCCAGCAGACCTATTAGCGGGAAAAACGGAGAGACCCAGTACTTC.

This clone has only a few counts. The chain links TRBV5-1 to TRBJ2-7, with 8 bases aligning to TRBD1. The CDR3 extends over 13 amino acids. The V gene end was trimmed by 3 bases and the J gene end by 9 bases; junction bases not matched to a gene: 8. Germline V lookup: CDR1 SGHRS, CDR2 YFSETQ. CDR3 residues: CASSSNGQGSQYF. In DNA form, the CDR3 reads TGCGCCAGCAGCTCCAACGGACAGGGTTCGCAGTACTTC.

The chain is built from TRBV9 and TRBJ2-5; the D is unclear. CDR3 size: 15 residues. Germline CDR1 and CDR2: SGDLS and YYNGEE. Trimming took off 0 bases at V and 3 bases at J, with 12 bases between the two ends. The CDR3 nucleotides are TGTGCCAGCAGCGTAGATTCAGGAATAGAAGAGACCCAGTACTTC. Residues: CASSVDSGIEETQYF. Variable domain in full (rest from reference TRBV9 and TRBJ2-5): DSGVTQTPKHLITATGQRVTLRCSPRSGDLSVYWYQQSLDQGLQFLIQYYNGEERAKGNILERFSAQQFPDLHSELNLSSLELGDSALYFCASSVDSGIEETQYFGPGTRLLVL.

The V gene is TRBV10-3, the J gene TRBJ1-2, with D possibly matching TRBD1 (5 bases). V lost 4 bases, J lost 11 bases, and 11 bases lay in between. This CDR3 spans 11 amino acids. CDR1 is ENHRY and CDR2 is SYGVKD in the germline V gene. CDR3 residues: CAISGGTAYTF. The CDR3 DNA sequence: TGTGCCATCAGTGGTGGGACTGCTTACACCTTC.

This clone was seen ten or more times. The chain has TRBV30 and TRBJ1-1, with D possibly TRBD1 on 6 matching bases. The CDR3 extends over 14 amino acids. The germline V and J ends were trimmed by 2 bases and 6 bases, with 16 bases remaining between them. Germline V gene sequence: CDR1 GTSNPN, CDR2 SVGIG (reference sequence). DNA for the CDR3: TGTGCCTGGAGTCGAACAGGGCTTTGGGCTGAAGCTTTCTTT. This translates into CAWSRTGLWAEAFF.

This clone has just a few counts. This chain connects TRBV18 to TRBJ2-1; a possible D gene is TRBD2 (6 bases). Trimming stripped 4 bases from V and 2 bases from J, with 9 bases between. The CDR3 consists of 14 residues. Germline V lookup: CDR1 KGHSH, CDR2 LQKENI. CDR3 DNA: TGTGCCAGCTCACAACGGGGGACCTACAATGAGCAGTTCTTC. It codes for CASSQRGTYNEQFF.

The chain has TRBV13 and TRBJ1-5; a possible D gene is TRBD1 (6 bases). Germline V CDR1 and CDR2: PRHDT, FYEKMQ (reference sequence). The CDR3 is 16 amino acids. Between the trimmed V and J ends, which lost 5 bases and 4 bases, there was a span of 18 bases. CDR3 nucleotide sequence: TGTGCCAGCAGCCACCACGGCAGGGGCCCTAATCAGCCCCAGCATTTT. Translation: CASSHHGRGPNQPQHF.

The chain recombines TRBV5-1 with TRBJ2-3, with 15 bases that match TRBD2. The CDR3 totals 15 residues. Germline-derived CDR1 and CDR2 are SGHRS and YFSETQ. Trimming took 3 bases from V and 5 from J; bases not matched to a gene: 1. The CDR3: CASSSGLAGGDTQYF. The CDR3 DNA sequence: TGCGCCAGCAGCTCGGGACTAGCGGGAGGAGATACGCAGTATTTT.